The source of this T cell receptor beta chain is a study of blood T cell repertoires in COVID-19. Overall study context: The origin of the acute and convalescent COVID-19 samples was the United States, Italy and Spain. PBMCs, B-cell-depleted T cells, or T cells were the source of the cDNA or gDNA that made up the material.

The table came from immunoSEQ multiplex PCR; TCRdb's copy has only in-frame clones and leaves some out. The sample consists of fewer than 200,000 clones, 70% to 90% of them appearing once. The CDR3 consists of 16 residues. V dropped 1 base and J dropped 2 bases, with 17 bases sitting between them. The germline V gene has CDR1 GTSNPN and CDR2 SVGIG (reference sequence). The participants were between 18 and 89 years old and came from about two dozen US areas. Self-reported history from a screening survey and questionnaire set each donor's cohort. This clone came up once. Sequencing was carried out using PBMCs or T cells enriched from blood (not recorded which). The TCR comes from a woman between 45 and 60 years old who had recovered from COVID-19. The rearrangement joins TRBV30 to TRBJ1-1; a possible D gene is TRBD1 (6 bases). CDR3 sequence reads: CAWSGDTSLHNTEAFF. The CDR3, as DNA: TGTGCCTGGAGTGGGGACACCTCTCTACATAACACTGAAGCTTTCTTT.